This T cell receptor beta chain was captured by sequencing in a study of cytomegalovirus exposure and HLA in healthy donors. Findings and limits, study-wide: Reports credit the classifier with highly specific, highly sensitive diagnosis of cytomegalovirus status. TCR sequences were mostly rare, though some public TCRs occurred in many donors. According to a subsequent analysis, TCR clusters identified in the first cohort showed a tendency to co-occur across the roughly 110 validation repertoires.

Germline values: CDR1 ENHRY, CDR2 SYGVKD. V lost 4 bases, J lost 10 bases, and 3 bases stayed unmatched. This CDR3 is 14 amino acids long. This clone was detected only once. Antigen unknown. Profiling relied on immunoSEQ multiplex PCR, and the TCRdb table lists in-frame clones only, not all of them. There are fewer than 85,000 clones in the sample; 85% to 95% occur only once, and approximately 0.59% lies in the top ten. The chain links TRBV10-3 to TRBJ1-6; 11 nucleotides match TRBD1. The specimen was PBMCs. The sequence came from a woman aged 18-29 years in good health and CMV-seronegative. CDR3 nucleotide sequence: TGTGCCATCAGTGGGACAGGGGGCCAGTCACCCCTCCACTTT. It yields the protein CAISGTGGQSPLHF.